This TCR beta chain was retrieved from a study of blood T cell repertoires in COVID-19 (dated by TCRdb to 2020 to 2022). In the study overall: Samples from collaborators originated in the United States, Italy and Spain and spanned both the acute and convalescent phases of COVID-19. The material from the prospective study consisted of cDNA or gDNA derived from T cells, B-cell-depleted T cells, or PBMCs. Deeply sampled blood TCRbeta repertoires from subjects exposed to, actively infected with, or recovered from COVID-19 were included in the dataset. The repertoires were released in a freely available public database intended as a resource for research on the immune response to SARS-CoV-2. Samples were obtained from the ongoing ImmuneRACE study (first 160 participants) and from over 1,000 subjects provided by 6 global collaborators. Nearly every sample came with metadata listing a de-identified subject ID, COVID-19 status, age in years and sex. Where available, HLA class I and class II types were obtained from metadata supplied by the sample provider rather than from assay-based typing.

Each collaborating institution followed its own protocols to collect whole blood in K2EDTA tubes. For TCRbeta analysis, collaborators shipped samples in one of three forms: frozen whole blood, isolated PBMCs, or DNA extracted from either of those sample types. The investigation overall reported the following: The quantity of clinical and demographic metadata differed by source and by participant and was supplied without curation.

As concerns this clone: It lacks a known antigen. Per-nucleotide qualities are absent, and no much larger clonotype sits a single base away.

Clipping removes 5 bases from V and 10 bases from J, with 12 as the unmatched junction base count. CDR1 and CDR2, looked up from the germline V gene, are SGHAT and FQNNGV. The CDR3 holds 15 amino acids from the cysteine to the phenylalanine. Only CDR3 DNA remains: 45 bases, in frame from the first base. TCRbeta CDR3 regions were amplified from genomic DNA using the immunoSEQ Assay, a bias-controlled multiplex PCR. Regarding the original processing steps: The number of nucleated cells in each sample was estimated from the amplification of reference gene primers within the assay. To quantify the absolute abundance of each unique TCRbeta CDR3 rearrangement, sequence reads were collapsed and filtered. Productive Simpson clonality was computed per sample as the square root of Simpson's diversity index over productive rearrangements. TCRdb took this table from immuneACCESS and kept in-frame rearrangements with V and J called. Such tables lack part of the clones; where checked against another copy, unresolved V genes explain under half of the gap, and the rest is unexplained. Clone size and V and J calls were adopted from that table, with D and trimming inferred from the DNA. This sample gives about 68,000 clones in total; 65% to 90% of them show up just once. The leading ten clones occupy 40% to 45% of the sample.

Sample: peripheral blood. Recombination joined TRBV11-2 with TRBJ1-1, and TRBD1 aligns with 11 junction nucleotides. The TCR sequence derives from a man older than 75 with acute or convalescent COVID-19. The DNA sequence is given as TGTGCCAGCAGCCTAAGCGGGACAGGGGGTAGGAGAGCTTTCTTT. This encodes CASSLSGTGGRRAFF.